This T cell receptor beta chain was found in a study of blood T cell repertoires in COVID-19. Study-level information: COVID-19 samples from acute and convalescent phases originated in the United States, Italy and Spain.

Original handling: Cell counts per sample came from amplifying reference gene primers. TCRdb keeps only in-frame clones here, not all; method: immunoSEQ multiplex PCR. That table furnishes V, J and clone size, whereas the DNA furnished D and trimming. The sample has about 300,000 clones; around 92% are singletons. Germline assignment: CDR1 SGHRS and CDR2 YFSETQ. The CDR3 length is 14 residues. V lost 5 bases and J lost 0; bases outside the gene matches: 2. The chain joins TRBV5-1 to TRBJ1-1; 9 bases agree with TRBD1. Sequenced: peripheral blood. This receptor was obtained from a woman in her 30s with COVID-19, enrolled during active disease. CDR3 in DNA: TGCGCCAGCAGGAGACAGGGGGTGAACACTGAAGCTTTCTTT. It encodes CASRRQGVNTEAFF.